Sequencing of this T cell receptor beta chain was carried out in a study of blood T cell repertoires in COVID-19. Study summary: There were acute and convalescent COVID-19 samples, and they came from the United States, Italy and Spain.

Methods used by the authors: Amplification with reference gene primers provided the estimates of nucleated cell counts. The protocol was immunoSEQ multiplex PCR, while the TCRdb copy is restricted to in-frame clones and leaves out a portion. V, J and clone size are those of that table, while D and trimming were read from the DNA. Of 300,000 or so clones detected, roughly 90% appear once; the ten largest clones hold under 8%. V trimming: 0 bases; J trimming: 0 bases; junction bases outside the gene matches: 15. Per germline, CDR1 MNHEY and CDR2 SVGEGT. The CDR3 covers 20 residues. V and J are TRBV6-2 or TRBV6-3 and TRBJ1-2, with 8 positions matching TRBD1. Sequenced sample: peripheral blood. The sequence derives from a man between 18 and 35 years old who had recovered from COVID-19. The CDR3 spells CASSYSISPGQDPANYGYTF. CDR3 DNA: TGTGCCAGCAGTTACTCGATTAGTCCGGGACAGGACCCAGCTAACTATGGCTACACCTTC.